What follows describes a single T cell receptor beta chain. This receptor's antigen is unknown. Base quality data are lacking; no much larger clone is found one base away. This specimen's treatment or condition label, per the study, means: in vitro stimulation with specific CMV peptide epitopes to enrich CMV-specific T cells. The record originates from a study of T cell repertoires in cytomegalovirus infection (dated by TCRdb to between 2018 and 2021). Concerning the study at large: Peptide stimulations targeted recently identified HLA-C-restricted CMV epitopes, whose presentation resists viral immunomodulation, together with well-studied HLA-B-restricted epitopes. The HLA type of each donor mattered for the analysis, because public TCR beta signatures pointed to carriage of CMV infection along with the matching HLA type. The paper as a whole reports these results and caveats: In the ex vivo response, HLA-C-restricted CMV-specific TCR beta clonotypes were dominant, and in two of eight donors the single most frequent clonotype came from this HLA-C-restricted group. Carriers of CMV infection plus the relevant HLA type were discriminated by the cumulative frequency of public TCR beta family members in the study cohort and in an independent roughly 370-donor cohort.

Sequencer: Illumina HiSeq 1500. TCRdb passed the public sequencing reads through fastp at Q25 and MiXCR, retaining productive beta sequences. Rows are unified per CDR3 protein, each entry keeping the most common DNA and genes. The sample table shows more than 300,000 distinct CDR3 sequences, and about 35% are seen once. The ten largest clones take up approximately 12% of the sample. The sample was cultured PBMCs, taken from culture after CMV antigen stimulation. This sequence was found in a human donor in good health (CMV status not recorded). Some clones in this sample may be carry-over from other donors' samples.

The bases are TGTGCCAGTAGTACCCCGTTTGATTACAATGAGCAGTTCTTC. Translated, it gives CASSTPFDYNEQFF. Here the chain combines TRBV19 and TRBJ2-1; the D gene is not confidently resolved. V is pared back by 4 bases and J by 4 bases, with 11 bases lying between the germline termini. From the germline V gene (reference sequence), CDR1 is LNHDA and CDR2 is SQIVND. From the cysteine up to the phenylalanine, the CDR3 has a length of 14 residues. The CDR3 DNA has 42 bases and is translated from base 1.